A single sample is the source of the 3 T cell receptor beta chains below, sequenced in a study of blood T cells in healthy people across ages. The second PCR ran roughly 6 to 11 cycles with a sample-barcoded 5' primer and J-beta primers. TCRdb reanalysed the 5' RACE reads using MiXCR and keeps one entry per CDR3 protein. Seen here are some 900,000 distinct CDR3 sequences, roughly 52% observed once, and the top ten hold roughly 12%. Sequences were obtained from blood. The origin of the receptors is a man younger than 45 in good health.

The chain links TRBV6-1 to TRBJ1-1; no firm D call. The V end lost 4 bases, the J end lost 4 bases, and 19 bases lay between the germline ends. The CDR3 loop spans 16 amino acids. Germline V gene data show CDR1 as MNHNS and CDR2 as SASEGT. In DNA, the CDR3 is TGTGCCAGCAGTGGGCGTGGGGTCGTGGAAGGCACTGAAGCTTTCTTT. This sequence encodes CASSGRGVVEGTEAFF.

There are many counts of this clonotype. V and J are TRBV12-3 or TRBV12-4 and TRBJ2-7; D ambiguous. The ends were cut back, 3 bases at V and 0 bases at J, with 9 bases in the middle. This CDR3 contains 14 residues. CDR3 in DNA: TGTGCCAGCAGTTTGTCGAGAAGCTCCTACGAGCAGTACTTC. Translating it yields CASSLSRSSYEQYF.

This clonotype was counted a few times. The rearrangement links TRBV7-2 to TRBJ2-7; D is perhaps TRBD1 (6 bases). Germline V gives CDR1 SGHTA, CDR2 FQGNSA. V was cut by 0 bases and J by 3 bases, with 15 bases left in between. The CDR3 runs to 16 residues. DNA of the CDR3: TGTGCCAGCAGCTTAGCGTCAGGGGCCGTAGTCTACGAGCAGTACTTC. The encoded protein is CASSLASGAVVYEQYF.